The 10 T cell receptor beta chains below come from one sample, sequenced in a study of cytomegalovirus exposure and HLA in healthy donors. 60 Vbeta and 13 Jbeta primers were used in PCR. Some clones are missing from TCRdb's copy, which holds only in-frame ones; the method was immunoSEQ multiplex PCR. The data contain some 180,000 clones, about four fifths of them seen just once; the ten biggest clones take up 2.5% to 3%. The sequenced sample consisted of PBMCs. These receptors all come from a female donor in good health and CMV-seronegative.

This clone was seen just once. This sequence joins TRBV2 and TRBJ2-1, with TRBD1 matching over 7 bases. Germline V lookup: CDR1 SNHLY, CDR2 FYNNEI. The CDR3 runs 13 residues. The V segment lost 5 bases and the J segment 4 bases; nucleotides outside the gene matches: 2. In DNA, the CDR3 is TGTGCCAGCAGTACGGGACAGTACAATGAGCAGTTCTTC. It translates to CASSTGQYNEQFF.

The chain links TRBV6-5 to TRBJ1-1, with D perhaps matching TRBD1 (6 bases). There are 15 residues in the CDR3. CDR1 and CDR2 (germline): MNHEY, SVGAGI. Trimming removed 5 bases at V and 3 bases at J, with 16 bases between. The CDR3 DNA reads TGTGCCAGCAGTCCTGTCCCGGGACATTACACTGAAGCTTTCTTT. Residues: CASSPVPGHYTEAFF.

V is TRBV29-1 and J is TRBJ2-1; D not resolved. Germline V gene data show CDR1 as SQVTM and CDR2 as ANQGSEA. This CDR3 region has 10 residues. The germline V and J ends were trimmed by 6 bases and 7 bases, with 7 bases remaining between them. CDR3 sequence (DNA): TGCAGCGTATCAAATAATGAGCAGTTCTTC. Translation: CSVSNNEQFF.

This clone showed up just once. The chain couples TRBV13 to TRBJ1-2; D perhaps matches TRBD1 (6 bases). CDR1 and CDR2 from the germline V gene are PRHDT and FYEKMQ (reference sequence). Deletions cut 8 bases from V and 2 bases from J, with 9 bases between. The CDR3 is made up of 12 amino acids. The CDR3 DNA reads TGTGCCAGCGGACAGACAAACTATGGCTACACCTTC. It codes for CASGQTNYGYTF.

Concerning this clone itself: One junction end disagrees with the germline gene, perhaps due to a read error. The same CDR3 can be traced to other DNA sequences in this sample. The chain links TRBV7-2 to TRBJ2-1, with TRBD2 as a possible D gene (5 bases). The CDR3 has 14 residues. Germline V lookup: CDR1 SGHTA, CDR2 FQGNSA. CDR3 sequence: CASSLQPGFNEQFF. As DNA, the CDR3 is TGCGCCAGCAGCTTACAACCGGGGTTCAATGAGCAGTTCTTC. Filled out from reference TRBV7-2 and TRBJ2-1, the complete variable domain reads GAGVSQSPSNKVTEKGKDVELRCDPISGHTALYWYRQSLGQGLEFLIYFQGNSAPDKSGLPSDRFSAERTGGSVSTLTIQRTQQEDSAVYLCASSLQPGFNEQFFGPGTRLTVL.

This clone was seen once. The rearrangement links TRBV6-5 to TRBJ1-2, with D unclear. This CDR3 has 13 residues. Per the germline V gene, CDR1 is MNHEY and CDR2 is SVGAGI. V lost 6 bases to trimming and J lost 4 bases, with 12 bases between them. This CDR3 reads CASSLGGSYGYTF. The DNA for the CDR3 is TGTGCCAGCAGCCTTGGTGGGAGCTATGGCTACACCTTC.

This chain connects TRBV6-7 to TRBJ1-5; no clear D gene. TRBV6-7 is placed among ORFs of uncertain function. The CDR3 is made up of 16 amino acids. Trimming took 1 base from V and 4 from J, leaving 14 bases between them. The CDR3: CASSYYPSGWNQPQHF. Written as DNA, the CDR3 is TGTGCCAGCAGTTACTACCCGTCGGGGTGGAATCAGCCCCAGCATTTT.

This chain uses TRBV4-1 with TRBJ2-7, with 8 bases aligning to TRBD2. The CDR3 totals 16 residues. The V segment lost 2 bases and the J segment 4 bases; nucleotides outside the gene matches: 10. Germline values: CDR1 MGHRA, CDR2 YSYEKL. CDR3 DNA: TGCGCCAGCAGCCAAAGCGGAGCGGGAGATGCGTACGAGCAGTACTTC. It yields the protein CASSQSGAGDAYEQYF.

Only a few counts were recorded for this clone. The chain is built from TRBV7-9 and TRBJ2-2; D remains ambiguous. CDR1 and CDR2 from the germline V gene are SEHNR and FQNEAQ (reference sequence). The CDR3 is 13 residues long. V lost 3 bases and J lost 2, with 4 bases in between. CDR3 protein: CASSFGNTGELFF. CDR3 bases: TGTGCCAGCAGCTTCGGTAACACCGGGGAGCTGTTTTTT.

The chain uses TRBV5-4 and TRBJ1-1; unclear D gene. V was cut by 1 base and J by 0 bases, with 10 bases left in between. CDR3 length: 15 residues. The germline V gene has CDR1 SGHNT and CDR2 YYREEE (reference sequence). The CDR3 sequence is CASSLPGAMNTEAFF. CDR3 nucleotides: TGTGCCAGCAGCTTGCCCGGAGCCATGAACACTGAAGCTTTCTTT. The variable domain in full, with the rest retrieved from reference TRBV5-4 and TRBJ1-1, is ETGVTQSPTHLIKTRGQQVTLRCSSQSGHNTVSWYQQALGQGPQFIFQYYREEENGRGNFPPRFSGLQFPNYSSELNVNALELDDSALYLCASSLPGAMNTEAFFGQGTRLTVV.